The 10 T cell receptor beta chains below all came from one sample that was sequenced in a study of cytomegalovirus exposure and HLA in healthy donors. The PCR made use of 60 Vbeta and 13 Jbeta primers. Only in-frame clones appear in the TCRdb table, and some are missing; sequencing was by immunoSEQ multiplex PCR. The data hold about 140,000 clones, with roughly four fifths observed a single time. The sequenced material came from PBMCs. The receptors come from a woman aged 50 to 60 in good health and CMV-seropositive.

The J gene is TRBJ2-6, the V gene TRBV5-1, with TRBD1 identical over 9 bases. Germline assignment: CDR1 SGHRS and CDR2 YFSETQ. This CDR3 contains 19 residues. The junction had 12 bases not matched to a gene; V was cut back by 5 bases and J by 0 bases. The CDR3 nucleotides read TGCGCCAGCAGTTGGAAGGCCGGGACAGGGAGCTCTGGGGCCAACGTCCTGACTTTC. The encoded protein is CASSWKAGTGSSGANVLTF.

The V call is TRBV19, the J call TRBJ2-1; 13 nucleotides line up with TRBD2. The CDR3 is 15 amino acids. J lost 9 bases, V lost 4 bases, and 6 bases had no gene match. CDR1 LNHDA and CDR2 SQIVND come from the germline V gene (reference sequence). The CDR3 coding sequence is TGTGCCAGTAGTACTGGGACTAGCGGGGCCGGTGAGCAGTTCTTC. Its protein product is CASSTGTSGAGEQFF.

The chain couples TRBV7-8 to TRBJ2-2, with 13 nucleotides matching TRBD2. The trim removed 5 bases at V and 5 bases at J, leaving 5 bases unmatched. Germline CDR1 SGHVS, CDR2 FQNEAQ. The CDR3 loop spans 16 amino acids. CDR3 nucleotides: TGTGCCAGCAGCACACTAGCGGGGGGGCGAACCGGGGAGCTGTTTTTT. The encoded protein is CASSTLAGGRTGELFF.

CDR3 in amino acids: CASSLVGQGETQYF. CDR3 DNA sequence: TGCGCCAGCAGCTTGGTAGGACAGGGGGAGACCCAGTACTTC. The rearrangement joins TRBV5-1 to TRBJ2-5; 9 nucleotides align to TRBD1. CDR1 and CDR2 (germline): SGHRS, YFSETQ. The CDR3 totals 14 residues. V shed 0 bases and J 5 bases; nucleotides not matched to a gene: 2.

This chain links TRBV13 with TRBJ1-5, with D possibly being TRBD1 (5 bases). Deletions cut 3 bases from V and 2 bases from J, with 14 bases between. Per germline, CDR1 PRHDT and CDR2 FYEKMQ (reference sequence). This CDR3 is 16 amino acids long. The CDR3 DNA is TGTGCCAGCAGCTTCCGGACACCGGGTCGCAATCAGCCCCAGCATTTT. Translated, it gives CASSFRTPGRNQPQHF.

This sequence joins TRBV4-3 and TRBJ2-3; 8 bases align to TRBD2. The V gene end was trimmed by 0 bases and the J gene end by 2 bases; junction bases not matched to a gene: 4. The CDR3 is made up of 16 amino acids. The germline CDR1 and CDR2 sequences are LGHNA and YSLEER. DNA for the CDR3: TGCGCCAGCAGCCAAGACGGACTAGCAATCACAGATACGCAGTATTTT. Encoded protein: CASSQDGLAITDTQYF.

V is TRBV6-5 and J is TRBJ1-2; 8 bases map to TRBD1. Germline V gene sequence: CDR1 MNHEY, CDR2 SVGAGI. With V trimmed by 7 bases and J by 4 bases, 5 bases remained unmatched. This CDR3 spans 13 amino acids. The CDR3 spells CASKGQGSYGYTF. As DNA, the CDR3 is TGTGCCAGCAAAGGACAGGGTAGCTATGGCTACACCTTC.

This clone has more than one count but fewer than ten. This chain links TRBV6-5 with TRBJ2-2, with D possibly matching TRBD1 (8 bases). This CDR3 has 15 amino acids. CDR1 is MNHEY, CDR2 SVGAGI, per germline. Trimming stripped 6 bases from V and 6 bases from J, with 17 bases between. The CDR3 loop is CASRGGTGMAGELFF. The CDR3 region has the DNA TGTGCCAGCAGGGGAGGGACAGGCATGGCCGGGGAGCTGTTTTTT.

The J gene is TRBJ2-7, the V gene TRBV2, with D possibly matching TRBD1 (5 bases). V lost 9 bases, J lost 2 bases, and 20 bases lay in between. Germline assignment: CDR1 SNHLY and CDR2 FYNNEI. The CDR3 is made up of 15 amino acids. This chain's CDR3 is CASLLKGDRAYEQYF. The CDR3 DNA reads TGTGCCAGTCTCCTGAAGGGCGACAGAGCCTACGAGCAGTACTTC.

The chain uses TRBV19 and TRBJ2-7, with TRBD2 matching over 9 bases. V was clipped by 4 bases and J by 7 bases; unmatched bases: 5. The CDR3 loop spans 13 amino acids. Germline CDR1 is LNHDA and CDR2 is SQIVND (reference sequence). The CDR3 is CASSSGGAREQYF. For the CDR3, the DNA is TGTGCCAGTAGTAGCGGGGGGGCTCGGGAGCAGTACTTC.